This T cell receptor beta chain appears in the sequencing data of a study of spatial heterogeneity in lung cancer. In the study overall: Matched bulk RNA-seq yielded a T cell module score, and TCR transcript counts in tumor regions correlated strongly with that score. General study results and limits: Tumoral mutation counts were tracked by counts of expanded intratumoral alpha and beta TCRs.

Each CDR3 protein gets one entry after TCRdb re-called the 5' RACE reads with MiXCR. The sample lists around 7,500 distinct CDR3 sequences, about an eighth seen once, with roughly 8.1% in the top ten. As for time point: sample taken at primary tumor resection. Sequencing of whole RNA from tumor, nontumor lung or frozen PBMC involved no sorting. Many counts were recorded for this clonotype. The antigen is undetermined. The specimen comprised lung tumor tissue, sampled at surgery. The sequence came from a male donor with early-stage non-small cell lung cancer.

CDR3 sequence (DNA): TGTGCCAGCAGCCTGACTCAAGGCCCAGAGACCCAGTACTTC. Translation gives CASSLTQGPETQYF. The chain combines TRBV7-9 with TRBJ2-5; D not certain. Germline lookup yields CDR1 SEHNR and CDR2 FQNEAQ (reference sequence). CDR3 length equals 14 residues. V was shortened by 5 bases and J by 4 bases, with 14 bases between the two germline ends. The full variable domain, rest sourced from reference TRBV7-9 and TRBJ2-5, is DTGVSQNPRHKITKRGQNVTFRCDPISEHNRLYWYRQTLGQGPEFLTYFQNEAQLEKSRLLSDRFSAERPKGSFSTLEIQRTEQGDSAMYLCASSLTQGPETQYFGPGTRLLVL.